Each of the 28 T cell receptor beta chains below was sequenced from the same sample in a study of blood T cell repertoires in COVID-19. Method: immunoSEQ multiplex PCR; TCRdb's copy keeps in-frame clones and lacks some. The sample contains more than 75,000 clones, approximately 86% of which appear only once. The sequenced sample consisted of peripheral blood. The source of these receptors is a man of 80 years or more with active or convalescent COVID-19.

This chain uses TRBV7-2 with TRBJ2-5; D possibly corresponds to TRBD2 (6 bases). This CDR3 is built from 13 residues. Germline loops: CDR1 SGHTA, CDR2 FQGNSA. Trimming took off 3 bases at V and 3 bases at J, with 8 bases between the two ends. The DNA of the CDR3 is TGTGCCAGCAGCTTTAGCGGAAAAGAGACCCAGTACTTC. Its protein product is CASSFSGKETQYF.

The rearrangement links TRBV6-2 or TRBV6-3 to TRBJ2-5; D ambiguous. The CDR3 covers 12 residues. Germline CDR1 and CDR2: MNHEY and SVGEGT. The germline V and J ends were trimmed by 2 bases and 5 bases, with 6 bases remaining between them. The CDR3 DNA sequence: TGTGCCAGCAGTTACGCGTTGGAGACCCAGTACTTC. Translated: CASSYALETQYF.

CDR3 protein: CAWSQMRNEQFF. In nucleotides, the CDR3 is TGTGCCTGGAGTCAGATGCGGAATGAGCAGTTCTTC. The chain links TRBV30 to TRBJ2-1; D is unresolved. Trimming removed 2 bases from V and 7 bases from J, with 9 bases in between. The CDR3 has 12 residues. Per germline, CDR1 GTSNPN and CDR2 SVGIG (reference sequence).

This clone was recorded only once. CDR3 residues: CASSLRRGNTEAFF. In nucleotides, the CDR3 is TGTGCCAGCAGCTTAAGAAGGGGAAACACTGAAGCTTTCTTT. The chain employs TRBV11-2 and TRBJ1-1, with TRBD1 as a possible D gene (5 bases). Germline V gives CDR1 SGHAT, CDR2 FQNNGV. This CDR3 spans 14 amino acids. V gave up 2 bases and J gave up 2 bases, with 9 bases separating them. The full variable domain, completed using reference TRBV11-2 and TRBJ1-1, is EAGVAQSPRYKIIEKRQSVAFWCNPISGHATLYWYQQILGQGPKLLIQFQNNGVVDDSQLPKDRFSAERLKGVDSTLKIQPAKLEDSAVYLCASSLRRGNTEAFFGQGTRLTVV.

The J gene is TRBJ1-1, the V gene TRBV6-6; TRBD1 matches 8 bases. Trimming at V came to 5 bases and at J to 1 base, leaving 3 bases not matched to a gene. CDR3 length: 14 residues. Germline CDR1 MNHNY, CDR2 SVGAGI (reference sequence). CDR3 in amino acids: CASSGQGRNTEAFF. CDR3 coding DNA: TGTGCCAGCAGTGGACAGGGCCGGAACACTGAAGCTTTCTTT.

The rearrangement joins TRBV30 to TRBJ1-4; 9 positions match TRBD1. CDR1 is GTSNPN and CDR2 is SVGIG in the germline V gene (reference sequence). CDR3 length equals 17 residues. With V trimmed by 1 base and J by 5 bases, 11 bases remained unmatched. The CDR3 nucleotides are TGTGCCTGGAGTGGGACCGGGACAGGGTTTTCCAATGAAAAACTGTTTTTT. This gives the protein CAWSGTGTGFSNEKLFF.

This chain joins TRBV6-5 and TRBJ2-1; 9 nucleotides line up with TRBD2. CDR1 is MNHEY, CDR2 SVGAGI, per germline. With 7 bases clipped from V and 10 bases from J, the junction kept 8 bases outside the gene matches. The CDR3 runs to 13 residues. The CDR3 DNA sequence: TGTGCCAGCACTACAGAAGCGGGAGGAGAGCAGTTCTTC. It translates to CASTTEAGGEQFF.

V gene TRBV3-1 (or the pseudogene TRBV3-2) combines with J gene TRBJ1-2; 8 bases match TRBD1. The V and J ends lost 1 base and 5 bases, in that order; junction bases with no gene match: 9. This CDR3 has 16 residues. The V gene's germline CDR1 is LGHDT and CDR2 YNNKEL (reference sequence). The CDR3 DNA follows: TGTGCCAGCAGCCAAGCGGGCGCAGGGGGCGGGTATGGCTACACCTTC. Protein sequence: CASSQAGAGGGYGYTF.

As DNA, the CDR3 is TGTGCCAGCAGCTTGACACTAAACTCTGGGGCCAACGTCCTGACTTTC. This gives the protein CASSLTLNSGANVLTF. The chain employs TRBV5-6 and TRBJ2-6; D unresolved. The germline V gene has CDR1 SGHDT and CDR2 YYEEEE. Trimming pared 1 base from V and 0 bases from J, leaving 8 bases between. The length of the CDR3 is 16 residues. The whole variable domain, remainder taken from reference TRBV5-6 and TRBJ2-6, is DAGVTQSPTHLIKTRGQQVTLRCSPKSGHDTVSWYQQALGQGPQFIFQYYEEEERQRGNFPDRFSGHQFPNYSSELNVNALLLGDSALYLCASSLTLNSGANVLTFGAGSRLTVL.

The J gene is TRBJ1-3, the V gene TRBV28, with D unclear. The CDR3 has 14 residues. The V gene lost 3 bases and the J gene lost 0 bases, with 6 bases spanning the gap. Germline CDR1 is MDHEN and CDR2 is SYDVKM. The CDR3 DNA reads as TGTGCCAGCAGTTTGATCAGCTCTGGAAACACCATATATTTT. Its translation is CASSLISSGNTIYF.

This clone was seen only once. The V call is TRBV6-6, the J call TRBJ1-2; perhaps TRBD1 as D (6 bases). Trimming removed 7 bases at V and 5 bases at J, with 14 bases between. Per the germline V gene, CDR1 is MNHNY and CDR2 is SVGAGI (reference sequence). The CDR3 has 13 residues. DNA for the CDR3: TGTGCCAGCATTCCTCGGACAGATTATGGCTACACCTTC. Translating gives CASIPRTDYGYTF.

The V call is TRBV7-8, the J call TRBJ1-3; TRBD1 matches at 7 bases. CDR3 size: 15 residues. J lost 2 bases, V lost 8 bases, and 9 bases had no gene match. Germline CDR1 SGHVS, CDR2 FQNEAQ. CDR3 sequence: CASLRGQGAGNTIYF. The CDR3 DNA reads TGTGCCAGCCTCCGAGGGCAGGGGGCTGGAAACACCATATATTTT.

The count of this clone is one. The chain has TRBV2 and TRBJ2-7; D is perhaps TRBD1 (6 bases). The length of the CDR3 is 12 residues. Trimming pared 5 bases from V and 3 bases from J, leaving 8 bases between. Per the germline V gene, CDR1 is SNHLY and CDR2 is FYNNEI. The CDR3 DNA sequence: TGTGCCAGCAGTTCGGACAGCTACGAGCAGTACTTC. It encodes CASSSDSYEQYF. The full variable domain, in which reference TRBV2 and TRBJ2-7 provide the parts outside the CDR3, is EPEVTQTPSHQVTQMGQEVILRCVPISNHLYFYWYRQILGQKVEFLVSFYNNEISEKSEIFDDQFSVERPDGSNFTLKIRSTKLEDSAMYFCASSSDSYEQYFGPGTRLTVT.

In its sample, this clone was seen once. The chain has TRBV7-9 and TRBJ2-1; 8 bases map to TRBD2. Germline V CDR1 and CDR2: SEHNR, FQNEAQ (reference sequence). CDR3 length: 16 amino acids. The ends lost 7 bases at V and 8 bases at J; junction bases unmatched: 16. CDR3 DNA sequence: TGTGCCAGCAAGAGGCTGGACGGACTAGCTATCGATGAGCAGTTCTTC. Residues: CASKRLDGLAIDEQFF.

The sample holds one count of this clone. The chain has TRBV28 and TRBJ1-3; TRBD1 might be the D (6 bases). CDR1 is MDHEN, CDR2 SYDVKM, per germline. The CDR3 spans 16 residues. The V end was cut by 5 bases, the J end by 0 bases, with 14 bases between. CDR3 sequence reads: CASSATDRFSGNTIYF. The CDR3 DNA follows: TGTGCCAGCAGTGCTACGGACAGATTCTCTGGAAACACCATATATTTT.

The V gene is TRBV6-5, the J gene TRBJ1-2, with D possibly TRBD1 on 5 matching bases. The CDR3 runs 15 residues. Germline V gene sequence: CDR1 MNHEY, CDR2 SVGAGI. The germline V and J ends were trimmed by 2 bases and 6 bases, with 16 bases remaining between them. The CDR3 loop is CASSYVGGVWDGYTF. The CDR3 DNA reads as TGTGCCAGCAGTTACGTCGGGGGAGTTTGGGATGGCTACACCTTC.

This sequence joins TRBV2 and TRBJ1-5; D ambiguous. Germline CDR1 is SNHLY and CDR2 is FYNNEI. The CDR3 is made up of 14 amino acids. V was cut by 2 bases and J by 6 bases, with 11 bases left in between. The CDR3 protein is CASSEWAGSQPQHF. In DNA form, the CDR3 reads TGTGCCAGCAGTGAATGGGCAGGTTCTCAGCCCCAGCATTTT.

The gene calls are TRBV19 and TRBJ1-1; unclear D gene. From germline, CDR1 is LNHDA and CDR2 SQIVND (reference sequence). Trimming left V 1 base short and J 2 bases short, with 20 bases between. The length of the CDR3 is 18 residues. CDR3 sequence (DNA): TGTGCCAGTAGTATAGTTCCCAGTTCGCTAGCTTTTAACACTGAAGCTTTCTTT. It encodes CASSIVPSSLAFNTEAFF.

About this clone itself: The sample carries other DNA sequences with the same CDR3. The gene calls are TRBV9 and TRBJ2-3, with D unresolved. Per the germline V gene, CDR1 is SGDLS and CDR2 is YYNGEE. CDR3 length: 13 amino acids. V lost 0 bases to trimming and J lost 1 base, with 3 bases between them. The CDR3 nucleotides are TGTGCCAGCAGCGTAGCGGGCACAGATACGCAGTATTTT. Translated: CASSVAGTDTQYF.

This sequence joins TRBV7-6 and TRBJ2-1, with 8 bases that match TRBD1. Germline V lookup: CDR1 SGHVS, CDR2 FNYEAQ. The length of the CDR3 is 15 residues. V shed 3 bases and J 7 bases; nucleotides not matched to a gene: 8. The CDR3 sequence: CASSFVDRGNNEQFF. The CDR3 DNA follows: TGTGCCAGCAGCTTTGTAGACAGGGGTAATAATGAGCAGTTCTTC.

Details on this clone: Other DNA sequences in the same sample also yield this CDR3. The chain couples TRBV7-2 to TRBJ1-1, with 7 bases lining up with TRBD1. The CDR3 sequence is 14 residues long. Germline V gene data show CDR1 as SGHTA and CDR2 as FQGNSA. J lost 1 base, V lost 4 bases, and 3 bases had no gene match. This CDR3 is CASSYGTANTEAFF. The CDR3 DNA follows: TGTGCCAGCAGCTATGGGACAGCGAACACTGAAGCTTTCTTT. Based on the CDR3 plus reference TRBV7-2 and TRBJ1-1, the full variable domain is GAGVSQSPSNKVTEKGKDVELRCDPISGHTALYWYRQSLGQGLEFLIYFQGNSAPDKSGLPSDRFSAERTGGSVSTLTIQRTQQEDSAVYLCASSYGTANTEAFFGQGTRLTVV.

This clone showed up just once. The chain couples TRBV2 to TRBJ2-3; tentatively, D is TRBD2 (6 bases). The V end was cut by 5 bases, the J end by 7 bases, with 19 bases between. CDR1 and CDR2 from the germline V gene are SNHLY and FYNNEI. The CDR3 totals 15 residues. For the CDR3, the DNA is TGTGCCAGCAGTCAGACTAGTGGGAATTCTAATACGCAGTATTTT. Its translation: CASSQTSGNSNTQYF.

This clone was found once. This chain links TRBV2 with TRBJ1-6; D might be TRBD1 (6 bases). The germline gives CDR1 SNHLY, CDR2 FYNNEI. With 6 bases removed from V and 7 bases from J, the gap between germline ends came to 13 bases. The CDR3 covers 14 residues. The DNA for the CDR3 is TGTGCCAGCAGACCGGGACACCTAAATTCACCCCTCCACTTT. Its translation is CASRPGHLNSPLHF. The complete variable domain, with remaining parts taken from reference TRBV2 and TRBJ1-6, reads EPEVTQTPSHQVTQMGQEVILRCVPISNHLYFYWYRQILGQKVEFLVSFYNNEISEKSEIFDDQFSVERPDGSNFTLKIRSTKLEDSAMYFCASRPGHLNSPLHFGNGTRLTVT.

This chain links TRBV7-8 with TRBJ1-3; 8 bases are shared with TRBD1. CDR1 and CDR2 (germline): SGHVS, FQNEAQ. V lost 3 bases to trimming and J lost 0 bases; unmatched junction nucleotides: 4. This CDR3 region has 16 residues. DNA for the CDR3: TGTGCCAGCAGCTTTTCGACAGGGGTCTCTGGAAACACCATATATTTT. Translating gives CASSFSTGVSGNTIYF.

The J gene is TRBJ2-1, the V gene TRBV11-3, with 8 bases lining up with TRBD2. J lost 6 bases, V lost 3 bases, and 4 bases had no gene match. Germline-derived CDR1 and CDR2 are SGHNT and YENEEA. The CDR3 length is 14 residues. CDR3 in DNA: TGTGCCAGCAGCTTCGGGACTAGACTCAATGAGCAGTTCTTC. It yields the protein CASSFGTRLNEQFF.

This chain joins TRBV7-3 and TRBJ2-1, with D maybe TRBD2 (6 bases). The CDR3 consists of 14 residues. CDR1 and CDR2 (germline): SGHTA, FQGTGA. Trimming cost V 2 bases and J 5 bases, with 10 bases left between them. The CDR3 sequence is CASSLGGINNEQFF. CDR3 DNA: TGTGCCAGCAGCTTAGGAGGGATCAACAATGAGCAGTTCTTC.

The V call is TRBV5-1, the J call TRBJ2-2; D is ambiguous. CDR3 length equals 15 residues. V was trimmed by 1 base and J by 4 bases, leaving 11 bases between them. The germline gives CDR1 SGHRS, CDR2 YFSETQ. The CDR3 nucleotides are TGCGCCAGCAGCTTGCTCCCCCGAGGCACCGGGGAGCTGTTTTTT. Translating gives CASSLLPRGTGELFF.

The chain combines TRBV27 with TRBJ2-2; D gene ambiguous. Trimming stripped 3 bases from V and 1 base from J, with 9 bases between. Germline V gene lookup returns CDR1 MNHEY and CDR2 SMNVEV (reference sequence). This CDR3 is 15 amino acids long. The CDR3 reads CASSLRRRNTGELFF. The CDR3, as DNA: TGTGCCAGCAGTTTGCGGCGGAGGAACACCGGGGAGCTGTTTTTT.